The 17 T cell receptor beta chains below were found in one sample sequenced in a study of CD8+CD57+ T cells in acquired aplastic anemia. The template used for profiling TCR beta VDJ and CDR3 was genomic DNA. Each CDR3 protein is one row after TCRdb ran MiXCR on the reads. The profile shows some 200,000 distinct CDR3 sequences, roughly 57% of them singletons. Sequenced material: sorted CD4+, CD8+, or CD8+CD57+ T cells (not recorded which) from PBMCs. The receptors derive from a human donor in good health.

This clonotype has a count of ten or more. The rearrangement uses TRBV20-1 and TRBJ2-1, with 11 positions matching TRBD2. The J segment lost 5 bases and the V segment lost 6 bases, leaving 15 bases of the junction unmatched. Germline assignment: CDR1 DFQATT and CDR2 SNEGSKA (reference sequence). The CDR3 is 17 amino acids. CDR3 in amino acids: CSAQTSGAFGIHNEQFF. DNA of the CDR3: TGCAGTGCCCAGACTAGCGGGGCCTTCGGGATTCACAATGAGCAGTTCTTC.

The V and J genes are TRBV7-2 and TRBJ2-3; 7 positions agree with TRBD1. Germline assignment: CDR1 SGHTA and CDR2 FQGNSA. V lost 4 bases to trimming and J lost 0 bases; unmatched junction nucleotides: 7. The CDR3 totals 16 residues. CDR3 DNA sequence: TGTGCCAGCAGCTCCGCTCCGGGACAGAGCACAGATACGCAGTATTTT. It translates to CASSSAPGQSTDTQYF.

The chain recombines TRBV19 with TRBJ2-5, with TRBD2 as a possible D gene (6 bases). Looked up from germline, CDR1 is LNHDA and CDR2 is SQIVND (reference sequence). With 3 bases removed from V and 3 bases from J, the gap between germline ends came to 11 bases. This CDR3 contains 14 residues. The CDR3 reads CASSIFRGKETQYF. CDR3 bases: TGTGCCAGTAGTATTTTTCGGGGGAAAGAGACCCAGTACTTC.

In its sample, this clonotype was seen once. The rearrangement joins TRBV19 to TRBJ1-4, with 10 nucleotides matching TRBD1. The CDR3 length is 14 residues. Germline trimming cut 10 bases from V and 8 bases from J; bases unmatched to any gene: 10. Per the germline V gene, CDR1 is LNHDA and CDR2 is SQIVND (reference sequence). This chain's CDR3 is CATSRQGAREKLFF. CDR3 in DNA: TGTGCCACCTCCCGACAGGGGGCGAGGGAAAAACTGTTTTTT.

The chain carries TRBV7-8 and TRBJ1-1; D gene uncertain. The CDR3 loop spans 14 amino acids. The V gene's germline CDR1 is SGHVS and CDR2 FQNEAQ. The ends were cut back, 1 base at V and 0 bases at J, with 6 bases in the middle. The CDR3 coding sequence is TGTGCCAGCAGCTTAGGCCCGGTGAACACTGAAGCTTTCTTT. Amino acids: CASSLGPVNTEAFF.

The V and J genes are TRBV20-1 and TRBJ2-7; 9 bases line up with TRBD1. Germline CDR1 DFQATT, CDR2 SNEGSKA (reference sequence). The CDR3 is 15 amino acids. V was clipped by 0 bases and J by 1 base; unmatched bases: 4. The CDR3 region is CSARDLDRGSYEQYF. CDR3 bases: TGCAGTGCTAGAGATCTGGACAGGGGATCCTACGAGCAGTACTTC.

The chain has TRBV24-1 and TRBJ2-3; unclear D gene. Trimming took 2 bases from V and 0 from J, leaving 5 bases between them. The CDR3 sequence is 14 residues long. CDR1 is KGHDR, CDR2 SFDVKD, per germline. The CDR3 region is CATSDWSSTDTQYF. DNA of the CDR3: TGTGCCACCAGTGATTGGTCTAGCACAGATACGCAGTATTTT.

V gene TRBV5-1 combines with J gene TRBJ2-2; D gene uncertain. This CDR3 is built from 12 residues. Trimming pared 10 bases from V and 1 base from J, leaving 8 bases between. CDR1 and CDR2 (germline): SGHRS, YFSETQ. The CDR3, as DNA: TGCGCCTCCGCGATGAACACCGGGGAGCTGTTTTTT. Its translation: CASAMNTGELFF. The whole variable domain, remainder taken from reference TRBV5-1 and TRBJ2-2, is KAGVTQTPRYLIKTRGQQVTLSCSPISGHRSVSWYQQTPGQGLQFLFEYFSETQRNKGNFPGRFSGRQFSNSRSEMNVSTLELGDSALYLCASAMNTGELFFGEGSRLTVL.

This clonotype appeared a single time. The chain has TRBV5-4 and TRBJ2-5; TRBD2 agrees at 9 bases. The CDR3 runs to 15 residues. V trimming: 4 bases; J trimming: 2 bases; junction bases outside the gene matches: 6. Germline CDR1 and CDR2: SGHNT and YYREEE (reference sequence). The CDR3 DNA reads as TGTGCCAGCAGCCAAGTTCTAGCGGGGCAAGAGACCCAGTACTTC. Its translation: CASSQVLAGQETQYF.

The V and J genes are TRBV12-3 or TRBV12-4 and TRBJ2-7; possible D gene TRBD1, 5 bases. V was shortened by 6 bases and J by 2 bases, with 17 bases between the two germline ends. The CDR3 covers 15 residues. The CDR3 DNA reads TGTGCCAGCAGCCCACAGGAGCCCGGCCCCTACGAGCAGTACTTC. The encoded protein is CASSPQEPGPYEQYF.

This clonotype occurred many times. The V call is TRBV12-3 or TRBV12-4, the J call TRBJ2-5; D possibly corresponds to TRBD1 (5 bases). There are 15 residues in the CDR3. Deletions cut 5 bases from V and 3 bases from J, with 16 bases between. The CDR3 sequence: CASSPLGPEKETQYF. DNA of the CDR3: TGTGCCAGCAGTCCCTTGGGGCCCGAAAAAGAGACCCAGTACTTC.

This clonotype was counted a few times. The CDR3 nucleotides read TGCAGTGCTAGAGTCGGGACAGCTTATACACCCCTCCACTTT. As protein: CSARVGTAYTPLHF. The chain combines TRBV20-1 with TRBJ1-6; 7 nucleotides line up with TRBD1. The CDR3 has 14 amino acids. In germline, CDR1 is DFQATT, CDR2 SNEGSKA (reference sequence). V was pared by 1 base and J by 11 bases, with 8 bases of the junction left unmatched.

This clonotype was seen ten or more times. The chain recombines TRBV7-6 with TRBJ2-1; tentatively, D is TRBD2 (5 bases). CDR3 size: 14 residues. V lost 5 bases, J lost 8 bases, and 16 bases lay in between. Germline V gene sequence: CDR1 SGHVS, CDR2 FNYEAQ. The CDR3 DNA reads TGTGCCAGCAGCCCCTCGTCGGTCGGGGATGAGCAGTTCTTC. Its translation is CASSPSSVGDEQFF. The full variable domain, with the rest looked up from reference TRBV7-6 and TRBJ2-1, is GAGVSQSPRYKVTKRGQDVALRCDPISGHVSLYWYRQALGQGPEFLTYFNYEAQQDKSGLPNDRFSAERPEGSISTLTIQRTEQRDSAMYRCASSPSSVGDEQFFGPGTRLTVL.

CDR3 residues: CASSYSYPEFSGNTIYF. The DNA of the CDR3 is TGTGCCAGCAGTTACTCTTACCCAGAATTCTCTGGAAACACCATATATTTT. This chain joins TRBV6-5 and TRBJ1-3; D call uncertain. The germline V gene encodes CDR1 MNHEY and CDR2 SVGAGI. This CDR3 is 17 amino acids long. V shed 0 bases and J shed 0 bases, with 12 bases lying between them.

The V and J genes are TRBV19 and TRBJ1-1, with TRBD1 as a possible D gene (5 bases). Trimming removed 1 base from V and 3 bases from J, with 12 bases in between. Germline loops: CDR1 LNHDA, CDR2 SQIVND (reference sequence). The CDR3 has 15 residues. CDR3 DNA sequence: TGTGCCAGTAGTATAGTGGAAGGGGTAGACACTGAAGCTTTCTTT. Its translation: CASSIVEGVDTEAFF.

The CDR3 DNA is TGTGCCACCAGTGACCCCGACTTAGATACGCAGTATTTT. It encodes CATSDPDLDTQYF. V gene TRBV24-1 combines with J gene TRBJ2-3, with D uncertain. Germline CDR1 and CDR2: KGHDR and SFDVKD. The ends were cut back, 4 bases at V and 5 bases at J, with 9 bases in the middle. CDR3 length: 13 amino acids.

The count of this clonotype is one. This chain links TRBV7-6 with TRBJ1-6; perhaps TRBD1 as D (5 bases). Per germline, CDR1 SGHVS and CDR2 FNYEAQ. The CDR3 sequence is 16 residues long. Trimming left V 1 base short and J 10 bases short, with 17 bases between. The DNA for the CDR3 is TGTGCCAGCAGCTTAGATATAAGGACAAAGCGGTCACCCCTCCACTTT. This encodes CASSLDIRTKRSPLHF.